Sequencing of this T cell receptor beta chain was carried out in a study of a mutant IDH1 vaccine in newly diagnosed glioma. Study overall: Patients were given eight vaccinations, scheduled in weeks 1, 3, 5, 7, 11, 15, 19 and 23.

This CDR3 has 13 amino acids. V lost 4 bases, J lost 2 bases, and 10 bases lay in between. Time point specified: week 23, last vaccination. Alongside topical imiquimod, each dose of vaccine comprised 300 ug of mutant IDH1 20-mer peptide. Only in-frame clones appear in the TCRdb table, and some are missing; sequencing was by immunoSEQ multiplex PCR. Of 25,000 to 30,000 clones listed, roughly 80% are singletons. Turning to this clone: As yet, its antigen is unknown.

Sequencing used PBMCs, obtained from a glioma patient whose treatment included an IDH1 peptide vaccine. This rearrangement joins TRBV5-3 to TRBJ2-7; weak D call: TRBD1 (6 bases). TRBV5-3 is filed as an ORF, its function uncertain. The origin of this receptor is a woman in her twenties or thirties with glioma. The CDR3 nucleotides are TGTGCCAGAAGCCCCCGGGACACCTACGAGCAGTACTTC. It is translated as CARSPRDTYEQYF.